This T cell receptor (beta chain) was found in a study of shared clonotypes between healthy human individuals. Points from the study as a whole: Generally, naive subsets (rather than memory subsets) showed larger estimated richness. For sorted subsets, rarefaction showed incomplete sequencing despite large depth.

A word on this clone: The antigen is undetermined.

V lost 6 bases, J lost 2 bases, and 16 bases lay in between. The CDR3 totals 15 residues. Germline V lookup: CDR1 KGHSH, CDR2 LQKENI. Division of CD4+ cells produced a CD45RA+ naive subset and a CD45RA-negative memory subset. Clones were read by immunoSEQ multiplex PCR, and TCRdb kept only the in-frame ones, dropping some. Among some 1,100,000 clones listed, approximately 80% were seen once. This receptor was taken from a man between 18 and 35 years old in good health. Some clones in this sample may be carry-over from other donors' samples. J is TRBJ1-1 and V is TRBV18, with D hard to call. Sample: memory CD4+ T cells from PBMCs. Subset described: CD45RA-negative fraction. In DNA form, the CDR3 reads TGTGCCAGCTCCCCCACTTTAGGGCCAAACACTGAAGCTTTCTTT. Amino acid sequence: CASSPTLGPNTEAFF.